The clone carrying this T cell receptor beta chain was seen a handful of times. Its antigen is as yet unknown. This record comes from a study of naive and memory T cell subsets. Overnight CMV lysate stimulation of fresh PBMCs defined donor CMV status by CD4+ IFNgamma. Germline V lookup: CDR1 LNHNV, CDR2 YYDKDF (reference sequence). Trimming took 0 bases from V and 8 from J, leaving 25 bases between them. The CDR3 is 19 residues long. An equimolar mix of two oligonucleotides served as the beta constant-region primer for TRBC1 and TRBC2. Four rounds of PCR amplified the ligated cDNA using nested alpha and beta constant-region primers plus SP2. MiXCR, applied by TCRdb to the UMI-ligation and nested PCR reads, yields one record per CDR3 protein. Of about 160,000 distinct CDR3 sequences in the sample, over 20% were seen once. Study outcomes and limitations: Diversity fell and Gini index rose from naive through CM, EM, EMRA. A few larger clonotypes appeared in naive repertoires, especially CD8, possibly memory cells re-expressing CD45RA.

The chain combines TRBV15 with TRBJ2-2; D might be TRBD1 or TRBD2, each matching 5 bases. Sequenced sample: naive CD4+ T cells from blood. This clonotype was sampled from a human donor in good health. This chain's CDR3 is CATSRDLRGPWVASGELFF. The CDR3 DNA is TGTGCCACCAGCAGAGATCTGAGGGGACCCTGGGTAGCGTCGGGGGAGCTGTTTTTT.